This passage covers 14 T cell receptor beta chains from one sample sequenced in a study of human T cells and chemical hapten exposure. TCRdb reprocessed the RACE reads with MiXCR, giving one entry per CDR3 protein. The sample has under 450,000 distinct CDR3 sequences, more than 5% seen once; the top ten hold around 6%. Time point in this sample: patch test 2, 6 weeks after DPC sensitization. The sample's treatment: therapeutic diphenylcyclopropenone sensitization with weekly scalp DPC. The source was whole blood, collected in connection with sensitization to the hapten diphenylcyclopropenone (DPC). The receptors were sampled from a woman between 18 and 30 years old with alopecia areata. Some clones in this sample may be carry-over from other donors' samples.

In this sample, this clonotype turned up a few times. In nucleotides, the CDR3 is TGCAGTGCCACAGACAACTCCTACGAGCAGTACTTC. Residues: CSATDNSYEQYF. V is TRBV20-1 and J is TRBJ2-7; D uncertain. The CDR3 contains 12 residues. The germline V gene has CDR1 DFQATT and CDR2 SNEGSKA (reference sequence). V was cut by 6 bases and J by 0 bases, with 9 bases left in between.

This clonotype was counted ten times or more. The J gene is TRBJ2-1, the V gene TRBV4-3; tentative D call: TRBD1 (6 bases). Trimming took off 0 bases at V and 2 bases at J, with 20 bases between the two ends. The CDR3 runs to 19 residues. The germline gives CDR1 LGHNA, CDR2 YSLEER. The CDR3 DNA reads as TGCGCCAGCAGCCAAGATCGGCTAGGGGGATTACCCCCCTACAATGAGCAGTTCTTC. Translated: CASSQDRLGGLPPYNEQFF.

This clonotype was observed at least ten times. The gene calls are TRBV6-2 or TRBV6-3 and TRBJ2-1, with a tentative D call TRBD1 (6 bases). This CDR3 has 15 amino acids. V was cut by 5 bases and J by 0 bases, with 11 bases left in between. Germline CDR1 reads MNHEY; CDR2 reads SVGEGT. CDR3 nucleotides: TGTGCCAGCAGTGCCACAGGGAGCTCCTACAATGAGCAGTTCTTC. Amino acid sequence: CASSATGSSYNEQFF.

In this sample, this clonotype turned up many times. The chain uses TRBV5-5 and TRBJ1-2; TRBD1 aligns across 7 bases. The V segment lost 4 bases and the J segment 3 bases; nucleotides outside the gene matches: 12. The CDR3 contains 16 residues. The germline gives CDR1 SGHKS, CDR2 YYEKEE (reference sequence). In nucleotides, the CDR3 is TGTGCCAGCAGCCCGATCGGACAGGTGGTCGACTATGGCTACACCTTC. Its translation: CASSPIGQVVDYGYTF.

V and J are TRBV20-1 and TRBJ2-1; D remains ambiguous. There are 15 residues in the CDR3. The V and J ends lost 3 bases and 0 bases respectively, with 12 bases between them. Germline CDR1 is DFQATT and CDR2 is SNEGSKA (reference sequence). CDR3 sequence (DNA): TGCAGTGCTAGCCTGGTTGGCGGCTCCTACAATGAGCAGTTCTTC. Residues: CSASLVGGSYNEQFF.

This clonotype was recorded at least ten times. The CDR3 is CASSLAAYNEQFF. As DNA, the CDR3 is TGTGCCAGCAGCTTAGCGGCCTACAATGAGCAGTTCTTC. The V call is TRBV7-2, the J call TRBJ2-1; D unresolved. The CDR3 contains 13 residues. Trimming removed 0 bases from V and 2 bases from J, with 2 bases in between. Per the germline V gene, CDR1 is SGHTA and CDR2 is FQGNSA.

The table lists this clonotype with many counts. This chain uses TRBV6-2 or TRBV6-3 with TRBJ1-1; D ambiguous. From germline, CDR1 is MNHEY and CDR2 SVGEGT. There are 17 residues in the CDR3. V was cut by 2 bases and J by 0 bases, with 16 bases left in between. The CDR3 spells CASSYMADYLMNTEAFF. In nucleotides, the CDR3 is TGTGCCAGCAGTTACATGGCTGATTATCTAATGAACACTGAAGCTTTCTTT.

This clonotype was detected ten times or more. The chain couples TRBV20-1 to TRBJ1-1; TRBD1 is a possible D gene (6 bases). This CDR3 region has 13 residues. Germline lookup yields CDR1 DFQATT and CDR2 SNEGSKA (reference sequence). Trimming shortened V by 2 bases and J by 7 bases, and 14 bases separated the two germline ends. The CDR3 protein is CSARIAGAGEAFF. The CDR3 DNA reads TGCAGTGCTAGAATTGCAGGGGCCGGTGAAGCTTTCTTT.

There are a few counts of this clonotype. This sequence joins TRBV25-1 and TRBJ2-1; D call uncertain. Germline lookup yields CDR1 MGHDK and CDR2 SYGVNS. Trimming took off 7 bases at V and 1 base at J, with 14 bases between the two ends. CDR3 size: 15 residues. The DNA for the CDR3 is TGTGCCAGCACAGAGACTGACGTTTCCTACAATGAGCAGTTCTTC. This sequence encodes CASTETDVSYNEQFF. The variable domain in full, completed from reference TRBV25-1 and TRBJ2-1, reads EADIYQTPRYLVIGTGKKITLECSQTMGHDKMYWYQQDPGMELHLIHYSYGVNSTEKGDLSSESTVSRIRTEHFPLTLESARPSHTSQYLCASTETDVSYNEQFFGPGTRLTVL.

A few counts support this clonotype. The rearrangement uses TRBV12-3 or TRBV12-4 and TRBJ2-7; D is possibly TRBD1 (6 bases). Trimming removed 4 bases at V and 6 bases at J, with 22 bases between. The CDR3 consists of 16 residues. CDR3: CASSYKGRGFAGEQYF. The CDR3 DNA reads TGTGCCAGCAGTTATAAGGGCAGGGGATTTGCGGGCGAGCAGTACTTC.

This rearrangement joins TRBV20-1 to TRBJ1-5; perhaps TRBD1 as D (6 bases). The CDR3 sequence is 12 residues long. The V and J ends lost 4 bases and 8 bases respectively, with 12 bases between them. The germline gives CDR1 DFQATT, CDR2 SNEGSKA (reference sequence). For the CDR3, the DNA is TGCAGTGCTAACAGGGAGGGCGAGCCCCAGCATTTT. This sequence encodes CSANREGEPQHF.

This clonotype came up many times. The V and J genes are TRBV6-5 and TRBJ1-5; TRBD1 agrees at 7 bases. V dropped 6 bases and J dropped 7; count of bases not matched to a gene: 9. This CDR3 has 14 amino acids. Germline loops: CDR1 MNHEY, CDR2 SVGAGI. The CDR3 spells CASSRTGSRQPQHF. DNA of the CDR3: TGTGCCAGCAGCCGGACAGGCTCACGGCAGCCCCAGCATTTT.

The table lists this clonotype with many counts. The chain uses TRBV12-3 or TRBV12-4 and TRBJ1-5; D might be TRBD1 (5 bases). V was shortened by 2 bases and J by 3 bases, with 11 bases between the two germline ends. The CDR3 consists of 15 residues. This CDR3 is CASSLTGGTNQPQHF. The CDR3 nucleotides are TGTGCCAGCAGTTTAACGGGGGGTACCAATCAGCCCCAGCATTTT.

The CDR3, as DNA: TGTGCCAGCTTACAGGGGGCTAATTCACCCCTCCACTTT. Residues: CASLQGANSPLHF. The chain employs TRBV5-5 and TRBJ1-6, with 9 bases identical to TRBD1. The V gene end was trimmed by 7 bases and the J gene end by 6 bases; junction bases not matched to a gene: 2. The germline CDR1 and CDR2 sequences are SGHKS and YYEKEE (reference sequence). The CDR3 consists of 13 residues.